This paragraph reports one TCR beta chain. Its antigen is unknown. This record comes from a study of T-cell memory formation after mild COVID-19. CDR3 size: 11 residues. Trimming removed 0 bases at V and 12 bases at J, with 7 bases between. The germline V gene encodes CDR1 SGHDT and CDR2 YYEEEE. A 5'RACE reaction primed in the constant segment made cDNA libraries of TCR alpha and TCR beta, and these carried sample barcodes and UMIs. MiXCR was run by TCRdb on the 5' RACE reads, yielding one entry per CDR3 protein. The sample includes 300,000 to 350,000 distinct CDR3 sequences, more than 13% seen only once; the top ten take roughly a fifth. Study conclusions and caveats: Pre-infection memory harbored some responding clones, suggesting cross-reactive memory joined. Contracting clones from day 15 to 85 showed balanced CD4/CD8; later expanders favored CD4+. Among clones peaking at day 37 in the second wave, SARS-CoV-2 specificity remained unconfirmed.

This sequence joins TRBV5-6 and TRBJ2-1, with D uncertain. The sample consisted of PBMCs or a T cell subset sorted from them (not recorded which). The TCR originated in a man younger than 35 who had mild COVID-19 (a few samples of this study predate the infection). Cell type and time point are not known. CDR3 nucleotide sequence: TGTGCCAGCAGCTTGGGGGCCTCGCAGTTCTTC. Its protein product is CASSLGASQFF.